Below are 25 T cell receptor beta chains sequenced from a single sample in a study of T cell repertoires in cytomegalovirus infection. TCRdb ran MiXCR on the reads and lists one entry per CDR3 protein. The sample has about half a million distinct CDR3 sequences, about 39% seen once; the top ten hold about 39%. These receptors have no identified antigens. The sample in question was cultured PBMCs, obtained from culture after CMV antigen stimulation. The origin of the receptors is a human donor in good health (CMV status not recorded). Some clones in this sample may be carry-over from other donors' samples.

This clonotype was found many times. The DNA for the CDR3 is TGTGCCAGCAGCTCCGACAGGGCCTCGGACGAGCAGTACTTC. Protein: CASSSDRASDEQYF. The chain is built from TRBV7-2 and TRBJ2-7, with 7 bases aligning to TRBD1. Germline V gene lookup returns CDR1 SGHTA and CDR2 FQGNSA. V shed 4 bases, J shed 5 bases, and the junction held 8 bases outside the gene matches. The CDR3 loop spans 14 amino acids.

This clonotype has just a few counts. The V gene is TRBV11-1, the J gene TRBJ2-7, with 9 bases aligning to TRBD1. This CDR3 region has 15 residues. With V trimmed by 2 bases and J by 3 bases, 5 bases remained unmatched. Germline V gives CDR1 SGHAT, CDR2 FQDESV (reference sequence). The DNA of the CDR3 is TGTGCCAGCAGCTTAACCGGGACAGGGAACTACGAGCAGTACTTC. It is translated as CASSLTGTGNYEQYF. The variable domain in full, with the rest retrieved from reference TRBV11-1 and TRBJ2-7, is EAEVAQSPRYKITEKSQAVAFWCDPISGHATLYWYRQILGQGPELLVQFQDESVVDDSQLPKDRFSAERLKGVDSTLKIQPAELGDSAMYLCASSLTGTGNYEQYFGPGTRLTVT.

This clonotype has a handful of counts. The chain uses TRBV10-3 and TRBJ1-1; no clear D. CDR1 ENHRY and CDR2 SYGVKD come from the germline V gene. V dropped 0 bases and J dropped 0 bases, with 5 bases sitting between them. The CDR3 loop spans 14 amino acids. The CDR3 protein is CAISESTVNTEAFF. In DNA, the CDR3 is TGTGCCATCAGTGAGTCCACAGTGAACACTGAAGCTTTCTTT.

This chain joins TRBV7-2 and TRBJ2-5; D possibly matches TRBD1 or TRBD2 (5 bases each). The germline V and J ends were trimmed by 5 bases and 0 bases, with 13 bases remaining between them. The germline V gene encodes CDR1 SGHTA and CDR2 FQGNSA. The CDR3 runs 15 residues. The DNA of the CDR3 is TGTGCCAGCAGCCCATTATGGGGGTACCAAGAGACCCAGTACTTC. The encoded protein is CASSPLWGYQETQYF.

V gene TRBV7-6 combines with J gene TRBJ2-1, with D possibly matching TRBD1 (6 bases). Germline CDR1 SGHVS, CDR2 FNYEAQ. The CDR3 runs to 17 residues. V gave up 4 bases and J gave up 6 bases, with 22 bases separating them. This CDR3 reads CASSYIYKGESGNEQFF. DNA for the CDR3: TGTGCCAGCAGCTACATTTATAAGGGGGAGTCCGGCAATGAGCAGTTCTTC.

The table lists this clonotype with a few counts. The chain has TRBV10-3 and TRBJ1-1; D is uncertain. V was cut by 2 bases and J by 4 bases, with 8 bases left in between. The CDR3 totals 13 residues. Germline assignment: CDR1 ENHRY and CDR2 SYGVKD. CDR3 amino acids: CAISERVTTEAFF. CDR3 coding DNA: TGTGCCATCAGTGAGAGGGTGACCACTGAAGCTTTCTTT.

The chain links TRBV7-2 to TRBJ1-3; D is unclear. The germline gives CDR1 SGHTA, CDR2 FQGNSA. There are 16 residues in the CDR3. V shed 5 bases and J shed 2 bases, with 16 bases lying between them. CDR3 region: CASSNPGLWPGNTIYF. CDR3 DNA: TGTGCCAGCAGCAACCCCGGGCTTTGGCCTGGAAACACCATATATTTT. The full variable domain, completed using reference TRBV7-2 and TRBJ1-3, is GAGVSQSPSNKVTEKGKDVELRCDPISGHTALYWYRQSLGQGLEFLIYFQGNSAPDKSGLPSDRFSAERTGGSVSTLTIQRTQQEDSAVYLCASSNPGLWPGNTIYFGEGSWLTVV.

CDR3 DNA: TGTGCCAGCAGCTTTCAGGGGGGGGCTGAAGCTTTCTTT. The encoded protein is CASSFQGGAEAFF. V gene TRBV7-8 combines with J gene TRBJ1-1, with 7 bases aligning to TRBD1. The germline V gene encodes CDR1 SGHVS and CDR2 FQNEAQ. After removal of 3 bases from V and 6 bases from J, the junction contained 4 bases not matched to a gene. The CDR3 has 13 amino acids.

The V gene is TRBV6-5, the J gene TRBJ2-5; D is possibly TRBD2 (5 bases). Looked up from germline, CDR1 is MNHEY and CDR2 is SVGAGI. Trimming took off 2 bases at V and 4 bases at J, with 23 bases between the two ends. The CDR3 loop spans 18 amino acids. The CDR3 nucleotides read TGTGCCAGCAGTTACCTCAAGTTGGTTGGCGGGCCACGAGAGACCCAGTACTTC. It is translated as CASSYLKLVGGPRETQYF.

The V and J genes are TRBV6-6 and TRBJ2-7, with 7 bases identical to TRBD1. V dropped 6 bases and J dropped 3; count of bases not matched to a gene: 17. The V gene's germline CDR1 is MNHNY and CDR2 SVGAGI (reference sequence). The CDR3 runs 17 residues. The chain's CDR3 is CASRRQGGNYLNYEQYF. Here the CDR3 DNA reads TGTGCCAGCAGACGACAGGGCGGAAACTACCTTAACTACGAGCAGTACTTC.

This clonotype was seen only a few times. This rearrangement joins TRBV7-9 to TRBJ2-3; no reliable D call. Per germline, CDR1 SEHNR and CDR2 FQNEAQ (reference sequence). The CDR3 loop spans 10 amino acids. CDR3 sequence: CADGEDTQYF. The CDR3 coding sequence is TGTGCAGATGGGGAAGATACGCAGTATTTT.

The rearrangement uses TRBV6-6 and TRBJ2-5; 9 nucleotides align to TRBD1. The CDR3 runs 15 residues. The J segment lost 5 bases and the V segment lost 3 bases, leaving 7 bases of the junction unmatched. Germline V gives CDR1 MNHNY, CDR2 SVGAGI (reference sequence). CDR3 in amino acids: CASSYGDRVGETQYF. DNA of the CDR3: TGTGCCAGCAGTTATGGGGACAGGGTCGGCGAGACCCAGTACTTC.

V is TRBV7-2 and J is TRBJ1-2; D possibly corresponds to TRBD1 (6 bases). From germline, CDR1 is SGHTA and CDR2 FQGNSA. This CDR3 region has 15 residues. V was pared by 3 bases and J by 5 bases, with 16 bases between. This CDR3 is CASSLSWGPPYGYTF. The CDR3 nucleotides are TGTGCCAGCAGCTTGAGTTGGGGGCCTCCATATGGCTACACCTTC.

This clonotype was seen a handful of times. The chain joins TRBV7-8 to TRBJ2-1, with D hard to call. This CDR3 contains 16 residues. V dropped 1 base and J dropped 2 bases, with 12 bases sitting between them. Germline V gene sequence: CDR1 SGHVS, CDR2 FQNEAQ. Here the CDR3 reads CASSLVRVVTYNEQFF. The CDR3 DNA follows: TGTGCCAGCAGCTTAGTTCGGGTAGTTACCTACAATGAGCAGTTCTTC. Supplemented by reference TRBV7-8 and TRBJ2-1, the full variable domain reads GAGVSQSPRYKVAKRGQDVALRCDPISGHVSLFWYQQALGQGPEFLTYFQNEAQLDKSGLPSDRFFAERPEGSVSTLKIQRTQQEDSAVYLCASSLVRVVTYNEQFFGPGTRLTVL.

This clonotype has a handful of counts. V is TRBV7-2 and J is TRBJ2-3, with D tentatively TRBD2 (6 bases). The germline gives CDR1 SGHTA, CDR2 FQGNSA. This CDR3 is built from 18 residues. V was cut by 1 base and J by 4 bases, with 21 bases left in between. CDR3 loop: CASSLEAGRIGVADTQYF. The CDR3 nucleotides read TGTGCCAGCAGCTTAGAGGCGGGACGGATCGGGGTGGCAGATACGCAGTATTTT.

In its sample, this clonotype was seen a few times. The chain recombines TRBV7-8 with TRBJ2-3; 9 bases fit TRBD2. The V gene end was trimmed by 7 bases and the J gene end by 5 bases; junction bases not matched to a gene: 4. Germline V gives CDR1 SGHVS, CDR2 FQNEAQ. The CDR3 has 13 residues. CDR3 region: CASKGLAQDTQYF. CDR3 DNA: TGTGCCAGCAAAGGACTAGCGCAAGATACGCAGTATTTT.

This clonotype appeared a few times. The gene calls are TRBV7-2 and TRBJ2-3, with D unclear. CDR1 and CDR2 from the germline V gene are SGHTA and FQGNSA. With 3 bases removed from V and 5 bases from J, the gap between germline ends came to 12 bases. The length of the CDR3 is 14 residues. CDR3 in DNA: TGTGCCAGCAGCTTCGTGGCAATTGGAGATACGCAGTATTTT. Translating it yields CASSFVAIGDTQYF.

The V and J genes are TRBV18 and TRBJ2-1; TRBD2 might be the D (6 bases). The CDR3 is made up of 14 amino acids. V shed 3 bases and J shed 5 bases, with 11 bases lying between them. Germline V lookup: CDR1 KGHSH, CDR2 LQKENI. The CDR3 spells CASSPGTGNNEQFF. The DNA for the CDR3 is TGTGCCAGCTCACCCGGGACTGGCAACAATGAGCAGTTCTTC.

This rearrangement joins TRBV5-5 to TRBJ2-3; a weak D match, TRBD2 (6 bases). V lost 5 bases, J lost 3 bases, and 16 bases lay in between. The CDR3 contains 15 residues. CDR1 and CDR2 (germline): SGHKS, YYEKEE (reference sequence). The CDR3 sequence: CASSHGAGSTDTQYF. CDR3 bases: TGTGCCAGCAGTCACGGAGCGGGTTCGACAGATACGCAGTATTTT.

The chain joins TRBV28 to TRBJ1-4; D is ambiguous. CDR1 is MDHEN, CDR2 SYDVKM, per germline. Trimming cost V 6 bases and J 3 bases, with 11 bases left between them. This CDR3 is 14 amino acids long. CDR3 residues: CASSTGVANEKLFF. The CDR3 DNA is TGTGCCAGCAGCACCGGGGTGGCTAATGAAAAACTGTTTTTT.

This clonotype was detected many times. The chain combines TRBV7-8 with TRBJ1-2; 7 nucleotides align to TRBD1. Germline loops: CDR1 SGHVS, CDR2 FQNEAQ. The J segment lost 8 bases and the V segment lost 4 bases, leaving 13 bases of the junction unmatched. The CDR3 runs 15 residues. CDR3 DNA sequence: TGTGCCAGCAGCTCCTGGGTAACAGGGGCATGGGGCTACACCTTC. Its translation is CASSSWVTGAWGYTF. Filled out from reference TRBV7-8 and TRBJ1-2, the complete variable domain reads GAGVSQSPRYKVAKRGQDVALRCDPISGHVSLFWYQQALGQGPEFLTYFQNEAQLDKSGLPSDRFFAERPEGSVSTLKIQRTQQEDSAVYLCASSSWVTGAWGYTFGSGTRLTVV.

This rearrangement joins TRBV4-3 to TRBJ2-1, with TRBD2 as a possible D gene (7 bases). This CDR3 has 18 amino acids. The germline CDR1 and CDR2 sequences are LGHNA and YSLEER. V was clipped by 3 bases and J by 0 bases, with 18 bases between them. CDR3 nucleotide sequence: TGCGCCAGCAGCCACCCGGGAGGAGGGGGGGGCTCCTACAATGAGCAGTTCTTC. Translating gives CASSHPGGGGGSYNEQFF.

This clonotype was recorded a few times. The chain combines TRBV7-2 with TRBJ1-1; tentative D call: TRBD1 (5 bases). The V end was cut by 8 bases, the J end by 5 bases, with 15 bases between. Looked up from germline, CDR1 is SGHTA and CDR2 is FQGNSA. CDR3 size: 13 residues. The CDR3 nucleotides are TGTGCCAGCGGAGGGACGGGAGGGACTGAAGCTTTCTTT. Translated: CASGGTGGTEAFF.

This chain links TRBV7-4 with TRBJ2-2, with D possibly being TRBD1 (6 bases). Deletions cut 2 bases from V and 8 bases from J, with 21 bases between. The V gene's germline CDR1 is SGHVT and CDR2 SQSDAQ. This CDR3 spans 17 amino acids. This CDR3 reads CASSLWRTADKAGELFF. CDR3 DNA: TGTGCCAGCAGCTTATGGAGGACAGCGGACAAGGCTGGGGAGCTGTTTTTT.

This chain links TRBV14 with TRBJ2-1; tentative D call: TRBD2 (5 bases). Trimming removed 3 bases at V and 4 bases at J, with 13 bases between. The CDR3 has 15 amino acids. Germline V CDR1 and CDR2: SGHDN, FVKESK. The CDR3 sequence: CASSHRGLGYNEQFF. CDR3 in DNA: TGTGCCAGCAGCCATCGAGGGCTCGGGTACAATGAGCAGTTCTTC.